Listed below are T cell receptor beta chains from one sample, sequenced in a study of blood T cell repertoires in COVID-19. Sequenced by immunoSEQ multiplex PCR; TCRdb stores in-frame clones only, minus some. This sample has about 38,000 clones, with around four fifths found just once. Material: peripheral blood. All receptors come from a man between 50 and 59 years old with active COVID-19. Each CDR3 is given with its conserved first and last residue. The D gene is left open where the match is weak. A row's size may be missing; if present it is once, few, many or a size class.

TRBJ2-5 | TRBV6-6 | NA | NA | CASSSAPGIGETQYF | TGTGCCAGCAGCTCCGCCCCGGGTATAGGAGAGACCCAGTACTTC
TRBJ1-5 | TRBV28 | NA | TRBD1 | CASSLTLDRVGQPQHF | TGTGCCAGCAGTTTAACGCTGGACAGGGTAGGTCAGCCCCAGCATTTT
TRBJ2-3 | TRBV7-8 | NA | NA | CASSLVLAGAFADTQYF | TGTGCCAGCAGCTTAGTTTTGGCAGGGGCATTTGCAGATACGCAGTATTTT
TRBJ1-2 | TRBV5-1 | once | TRBD1 | CASSLGPGQSYNGYTF | TGCGCCAGCAGCTTGGGGCCGGGACAGAGTTACAATGGCTACACCTTC
TRBJ1-6 | TRBV7-2 | NA | NA | CASSFRGYNSPLHF | TGTGCCAGCAGCTTCCGGGGCTATAATTCACCCCTCCACTTT
TRBJ2-2 | TRBV1 | NA | NA | CTSSQDETSLDIGELFF | TGCACCAGCAGCCAAGATGAGACTAGTCTAGACATCGGGGAGCTGTTTTTT
TRBJ1-1 | TRBV10-3 | NA | TRBD1 | CAIMGQGGTEAFF | TGTGCCATCATGGGGCAGGGGGGCACTGAAGCTTTCTTT
TRBJ1-1 | TRBV4-1 | NA | TRBD1 | CASSHLGQGAEAFF | TGCGCCAGCAGCCACTTGGGACAGGGCGCTGAAGCTTTCTTT
TRBJ1-4 | TRBV28 | NA | TRBD1 | CASSPDRGRDEKLFF | TGTGCCAGCAGTCCCGACAGGGGGCGCGATGAAAAACTGTTTTTT
TRBJ1-1 | TRBV5-4 | NA | NA | CASSMTALNTEAFF | TGTGCCAGCAGCATGACAGCCTTGAACACTGAAGCTTTCTTT
TRBJ2-1 | TRBV10-1 | NA | TRBD2 | CASSRTSGGLNEQFF | TGCGCCAGCAGTAGGACTAGCGGGGGCCTCAATGAGCAGTTCTTC
TRBJ2-1 | TRBV10-2 | once | NA | CASSVLAENNEQFF | TGCGCCAGCAGTGTCCTAGCAGAAAACAATGAGCAGTTCTTC
TRBJ2-3 | TRBV19 | NA | NA | CASSTQGPGTDTQYF | TGTGCCAGTAGTACACAGGGACCTGGCACAGATACGCAGTATTTT
TRBJ1-3 | TRBV10-2 | NA | NA | CASSPGGGISGNTIYF | TGCGCCAGCAGCCCCGGCGGGGGCATCTCTGGAAACACCATATATTTT
TRBJ2-7 | TRBV28 | NA | TRBD2 | CASSSVFRGTSGGPPMAYEQYF | TGTGCCAGCAGTTCCGTCTTCCGCGGGACTAGCGGGGGGCCTCCCATGGCCTACGAGCAGTACTTC